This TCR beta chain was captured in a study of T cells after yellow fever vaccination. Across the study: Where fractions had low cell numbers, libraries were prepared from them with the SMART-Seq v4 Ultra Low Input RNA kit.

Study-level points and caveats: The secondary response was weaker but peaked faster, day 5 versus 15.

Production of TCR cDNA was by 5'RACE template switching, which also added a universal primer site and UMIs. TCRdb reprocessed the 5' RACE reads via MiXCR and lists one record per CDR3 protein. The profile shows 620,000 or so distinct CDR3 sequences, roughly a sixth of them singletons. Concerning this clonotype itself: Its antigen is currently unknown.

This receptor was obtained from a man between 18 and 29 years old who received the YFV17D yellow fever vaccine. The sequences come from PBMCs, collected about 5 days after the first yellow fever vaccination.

The chain's CDR3 is CASSLEVAGMNTEAFF. In nucleotides, the CDR3 is TGTGCCAGCAGCTTAGAAGTCGCGGGGATGAACACTGAAGCTTTCTTT. The chain uses TRBV7-6 and TRBJ1-1; D not resolved. The CDR3 is made up of 16 amino acids. V lost 1 base and J lost 0, with 12 bases in between. CDR1 and CDR2 from the germline V gene are SGHVS and FNYEAQ.